Listed here are 5 T cell receptor beta chains from one sample, sequenced in a study of blood T cell repertoires in COVID-19. Produced via immunoSEQ multiplex PCR; TCRdb's table is partial and in-frame only. The sample lists under 250,000 clones; over 75% were seen once. Material for sequencing was PBMCs or T cells enriched from blood (not recorded which). These receptors all stem from a woman aged 18 to 35 in a cohort exposed to, infected with or recovered from COVID-19 (not recorded which).

The chain combines TRBV24-1 with TRBJ1-3; D perhaps matches TRBD1 (6 bases). There are 15 residues in the CDR3. Trimming left V 2 bases short and J 1 base short, with 8 bases between. CDR1 and CDR2 (germline): KGHDR, SFDVKD. The CDR3 reads CATSDSQGSGNTIYF. In nucleotides, the CDR3 is TGTGCCACCAGTGATTCACAGGGATCTGGAAACACCATATATTTT.

V and J are TRBV19 and TRBJ1-6; possibly TRBD1 for D (5 bases). V was pared by 6 bases and J by 7 bases, with 13 bases between. CDR1 is LNHDA and CDR2 is SQIVND in the germline V gene (reference sequence). The CDR3 sequence is 14 residues long. CDR3 coding DNA: TGTGCCAGTAGGACCGGGACTGTGAATTCACCCCTCCACTTT. This codes for CASRTGTVNSPLHF.

The rearrangement joins TRBV28 to TRBJ2-1; no definite D call. This CDR3 spans 12 amino acids. Germline CDR1 is MDHEN and CDR2 is SYDVKM. Trimming removed 5 bases from V and 4 bases from J, with 6 bases in between. The DNA of the CDR3 is TGTGCCAGCAGTCCACGGTACAATGAGCAGTTCTTC. Translating it yields CASSPRYNEQFF.

V and J are TRBV7-5 and TRBJ1-3; no DNA check was done on the table's D call, TRBD1. TRBV7-5 constitutes a pseudogene. CDR3 length: 15 amino acids. The CDR3 coding sequence is TGTGTCAGAAGCTCCCCCACAGGGGCTGGAAACACCATATATTTT. Residues: CVRSSPTGAGNTIYF.

J is TRBJ1-4 and V is TRBV7-8; TRBD1 aligns across 10 bases. The J segment lost 7 bases and the V segment lost 5 bases, leaving 10 bases of the junction unmatched. Germline V gives CDR1 SGHVS, CDR2 FQNEAQ. The CDR3 is made up of 16 amino acids. The CDR3 protein is CASSPSVGTGVEKLFF. In DNA form, the CDR3 reads TGTGCCAGCAGCCCCTCCGTAGGGACAGGGGTTGAAAAACTGTTTTTT.